Detailed here is one TCR beta chain. The antigen is not known. Assay: immunoSEQ multiplex PCR; the TCRdb copy retains only in-frame clones and omits some. In the table there are 45,000 to 60,000 clones, 70% to 80% of which are singletons. The data derive from a study of vaccination effects on CD4 cells after COVID-19. Study-level background: PBMC cultures contained approximately 1.8 million cells per well, about 11 IU/ml IL-2 and 10 ug/ml peptides. General study points: The vaccine-induced clones of healthy vaccinees included only 1 of 255 that cross-reacted with common cold coronaviruses.

Cultured cells yielded isolated CD4+ T cells after 10 days. Nucleocapsid antibodies were negative in the vaccine recipients, who had never had SARS-CoV-2 infection. Germline V gene lookup returns CDR1 MGHDK and CDR2 SYGVNS. The length of the CDR3 is 14 residues. The V and J ends lost 2 bases and 7 bases respectively, with 12 bases between them. The sequencing here drew on CD4+ T cells from PBMCs cultured without peptide, taken before COVID-19 vaccination. The chain is built from TRBV25-1 and TRBJ2-1, with D maybe TRBD1 (6 bases). This TCR derives from a human donor who received a COVID-19 vaccine. The CDR3 region is CASSESGTLNEQFF. DNA for the CDR3: TGTGCCAGCAGTGAAAGTGGGACACTGAATGAGCAGTTCTTC.